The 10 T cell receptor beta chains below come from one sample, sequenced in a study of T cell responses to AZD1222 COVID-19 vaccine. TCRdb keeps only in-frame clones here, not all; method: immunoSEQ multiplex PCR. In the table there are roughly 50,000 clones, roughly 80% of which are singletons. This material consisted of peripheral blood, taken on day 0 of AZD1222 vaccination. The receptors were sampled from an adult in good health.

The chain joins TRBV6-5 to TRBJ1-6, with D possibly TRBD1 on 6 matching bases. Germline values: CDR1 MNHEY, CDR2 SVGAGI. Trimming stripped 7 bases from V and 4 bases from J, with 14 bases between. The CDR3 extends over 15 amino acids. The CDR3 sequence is CASKGQPTYNSPLHF. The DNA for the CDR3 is TGTGCCAGCAAAGGACAGCCTACTTATAATTCACCCCTCCACTTT.

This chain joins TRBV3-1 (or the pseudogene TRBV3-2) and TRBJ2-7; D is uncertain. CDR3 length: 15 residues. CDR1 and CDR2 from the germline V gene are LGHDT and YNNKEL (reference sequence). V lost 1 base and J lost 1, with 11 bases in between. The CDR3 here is CASSQASHESYEQYF. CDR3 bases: TGTGCCAGCAGCCAAGCCTCCCACGAATCCTACGAGCAGTACTTC.

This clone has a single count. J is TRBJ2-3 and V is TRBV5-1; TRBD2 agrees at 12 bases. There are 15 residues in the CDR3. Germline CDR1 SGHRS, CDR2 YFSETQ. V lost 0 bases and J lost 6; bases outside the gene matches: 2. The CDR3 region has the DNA TGCGCCAGCAGCTTGGGACTAGCGGGAGTGGATACGCAGTATTTT. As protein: CASSLGLAGVDTQYF.

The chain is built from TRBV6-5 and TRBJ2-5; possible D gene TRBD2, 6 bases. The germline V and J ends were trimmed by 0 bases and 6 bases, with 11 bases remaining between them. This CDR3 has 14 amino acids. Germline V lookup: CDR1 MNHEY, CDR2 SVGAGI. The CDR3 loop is CASSYSGGPQTQYF. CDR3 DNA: TGTGCCAGCAGTTACTCGGGAGGCCCACAGACCCAGTACTTC.

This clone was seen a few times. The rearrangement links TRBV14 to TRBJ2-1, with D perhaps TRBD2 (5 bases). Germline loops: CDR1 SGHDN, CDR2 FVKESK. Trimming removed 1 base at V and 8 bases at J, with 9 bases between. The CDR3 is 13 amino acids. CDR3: CASSQGSGDEQFF. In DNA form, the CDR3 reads TGTGCCAGCAGCCAAGGATCCGGGGATGAGCAGTTCTTC.

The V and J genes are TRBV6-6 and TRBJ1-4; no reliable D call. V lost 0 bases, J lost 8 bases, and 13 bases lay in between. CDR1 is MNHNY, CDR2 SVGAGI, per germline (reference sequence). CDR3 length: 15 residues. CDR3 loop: CASSYSVSWVEKLFF. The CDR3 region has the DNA TGTGCCAGCAGTTACTCGGTGTCGTGGGTCGAAAAACTGTTTTTT.

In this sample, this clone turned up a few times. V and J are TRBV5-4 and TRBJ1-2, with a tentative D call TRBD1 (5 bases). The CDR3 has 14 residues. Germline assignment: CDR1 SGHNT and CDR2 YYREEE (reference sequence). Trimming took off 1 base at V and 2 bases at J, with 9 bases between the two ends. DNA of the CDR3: TGTGCCAGCAGCTTGATCGGGGGAAACTATGGCTACACCTTC. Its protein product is CASSLIGGNYGYTF.

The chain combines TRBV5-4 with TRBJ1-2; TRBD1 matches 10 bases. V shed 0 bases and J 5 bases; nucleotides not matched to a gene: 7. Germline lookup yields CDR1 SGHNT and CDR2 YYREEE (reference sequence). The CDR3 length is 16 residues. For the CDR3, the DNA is TGTGCCAGCAGCTTGGGGACAGGGGGGATTCTATATGGCTACACCTTC. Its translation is CASSLGTGGILYGYTF. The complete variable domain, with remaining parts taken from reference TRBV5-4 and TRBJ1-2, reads ETGVTQSPTHLIKTRGQQVTLRCSSQSGHNTVSWYQQALGQGPQFIFQYYREEENGRGNFPPRFSGLQFPNYSSELNVNALELDDSALYLCASSLGTGGILYGYTFGSGTRLTVV.

The CDR3 protein is CASSLGLLNEKLFF. CDR3 nucleotide sequence: TGCGCCAGCAGCTTGGGACTCCTTAATGAAAAACTGTTTTTT. The chain carries TRBV5-1 and TRBJ1-4; D is ambiguous. The CDR3 has 14 amino acids. Germline CDR1 reads SGHRS; CDR2 reads YFSETQ. Between the trimmed V and J ends, which lost 0 bases and 4 bases, there was a span of 7 bases.

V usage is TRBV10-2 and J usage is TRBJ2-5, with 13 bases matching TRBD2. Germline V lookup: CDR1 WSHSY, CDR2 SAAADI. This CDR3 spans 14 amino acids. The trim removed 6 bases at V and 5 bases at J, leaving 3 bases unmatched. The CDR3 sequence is CASRLAGGPETQYF. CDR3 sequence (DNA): TGCGCCAGCAGACTAGCGGGAGGGCCTGAGACCCAGTACTTC.